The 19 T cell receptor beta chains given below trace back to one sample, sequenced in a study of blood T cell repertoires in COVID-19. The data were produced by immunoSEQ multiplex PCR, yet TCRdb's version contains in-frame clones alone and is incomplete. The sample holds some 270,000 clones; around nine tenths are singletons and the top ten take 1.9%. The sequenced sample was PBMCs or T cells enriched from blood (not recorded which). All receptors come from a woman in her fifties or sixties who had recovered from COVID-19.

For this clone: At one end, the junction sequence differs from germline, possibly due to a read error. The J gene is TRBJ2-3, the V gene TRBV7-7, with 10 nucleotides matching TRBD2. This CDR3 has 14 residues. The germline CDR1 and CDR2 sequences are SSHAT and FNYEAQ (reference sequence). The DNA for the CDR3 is TGTGCTAGCAGCTTAGCGGGAGGTGCAGATACGCAGTATTTT. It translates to CASSLAGGADTQYF. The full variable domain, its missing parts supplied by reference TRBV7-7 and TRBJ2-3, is GAGVSQSPRYKVTKRGQDVTLRCDPISSHATLYWYQQALGQGPEFLTYFNYEAQPDKSGLPSDRFSAERPEGSISTLTIQRTEQRDSAMYRCASSLAGGADTQYFGPGTRLTVL.

CDR3 in amino acids: CASSLDSETYEQYF. DNA of the CDR3: TGTGCCAGCAGCTTGGACAGTGAAACCTACGAGCAGTACTTC. J is TRBJ2-7 and V is TRBV11-3; a possible D gene is TRBD1 (6 bases). The V end was cut by 3 bases, the J end by 2 bases, with 11 bases between. The CDR3 length is 14 residues. Germline V gene data show CDR1 as SGHNT and CDR2 as YENEEA.

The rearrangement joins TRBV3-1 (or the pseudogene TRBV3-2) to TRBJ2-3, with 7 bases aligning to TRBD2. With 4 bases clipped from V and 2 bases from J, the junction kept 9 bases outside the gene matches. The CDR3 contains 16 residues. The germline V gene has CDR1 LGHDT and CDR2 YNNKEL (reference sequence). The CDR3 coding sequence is TGTGCCAGCAGCCCCCCATCGGGGGGTTACACAGATACGCAGTATTTT. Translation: CASSPPSGGYTDTQYF.

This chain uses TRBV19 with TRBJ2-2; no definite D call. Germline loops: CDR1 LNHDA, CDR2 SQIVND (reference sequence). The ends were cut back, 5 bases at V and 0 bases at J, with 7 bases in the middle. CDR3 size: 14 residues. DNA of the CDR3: TGTGCCAGTAGTCAATTCACGAACACCGGGGAGCTGTTTTTT. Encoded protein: CASSQFTNTGELFF.

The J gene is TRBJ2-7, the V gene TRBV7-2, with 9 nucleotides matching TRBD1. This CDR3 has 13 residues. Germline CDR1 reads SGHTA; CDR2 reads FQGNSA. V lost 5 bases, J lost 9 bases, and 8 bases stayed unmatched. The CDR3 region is CASSTHRGLGQYF. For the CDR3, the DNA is TGTGCCAGCAGCACTCACAGGGGGCTTGGGCAGTACTTC.

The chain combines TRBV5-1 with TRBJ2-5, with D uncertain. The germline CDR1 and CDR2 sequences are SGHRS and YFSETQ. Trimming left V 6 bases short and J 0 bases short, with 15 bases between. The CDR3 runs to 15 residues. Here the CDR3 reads CASTPFGQHQETQYF. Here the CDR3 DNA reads TGCGCCAGCACCCCGTTTGGGCAACACCAAGAGACCCAGTACTTC.

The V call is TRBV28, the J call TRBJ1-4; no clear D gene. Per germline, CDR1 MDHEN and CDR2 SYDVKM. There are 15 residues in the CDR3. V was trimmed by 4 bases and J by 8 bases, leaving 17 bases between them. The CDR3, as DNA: TGTGCCAGCAGTTCCCCCGCACCCGGGTGGGAAAAACTGTTTTTT. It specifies CASSSPAPGWEKLFF. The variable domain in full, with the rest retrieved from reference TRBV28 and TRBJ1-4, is DVKVTQSSRYLVKRTGEKVFLECVQDMDHENMFWYRQDPGLGLRLIYFSYDVKMKEKGDIPEGYSVSREKKERFSLILESASTNQTSMYLCASSSPAPGWEKLFFGSGTQLSVL.

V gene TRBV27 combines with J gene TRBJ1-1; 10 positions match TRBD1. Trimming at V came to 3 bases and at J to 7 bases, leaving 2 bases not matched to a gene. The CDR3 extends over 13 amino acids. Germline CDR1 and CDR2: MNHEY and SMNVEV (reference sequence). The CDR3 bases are TGTGCCAGCAGTTTCCGGGACAGGGGTGAAGCTTTCTTT. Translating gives CASSFRDRGEAFF.

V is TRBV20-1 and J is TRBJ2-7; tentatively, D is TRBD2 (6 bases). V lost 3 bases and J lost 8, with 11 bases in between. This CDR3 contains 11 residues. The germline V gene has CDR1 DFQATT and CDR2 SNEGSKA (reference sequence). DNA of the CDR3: TGCAGTGCTAGGGGAGGATCACAGCAGTACTTC. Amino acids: CSARGGSQQYF.

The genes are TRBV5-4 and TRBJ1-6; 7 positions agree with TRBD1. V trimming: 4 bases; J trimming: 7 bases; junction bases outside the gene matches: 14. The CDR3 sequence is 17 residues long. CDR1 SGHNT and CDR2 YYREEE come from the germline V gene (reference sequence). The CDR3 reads CASSRGGDSRSNSPLHF. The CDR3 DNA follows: TGTGCCAGCAGCCGGGGTGGGGACAGCCGCTCCAATTCACCCCTCCACTTT.

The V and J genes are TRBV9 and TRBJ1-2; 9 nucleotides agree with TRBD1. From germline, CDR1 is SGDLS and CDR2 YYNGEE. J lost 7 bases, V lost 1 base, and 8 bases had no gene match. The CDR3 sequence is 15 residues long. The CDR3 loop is CASSVRGTGSSGYTF. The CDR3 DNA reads TGTGCCAGCAGCGTACGGGGGACAGGGAGTTCTGGCTACACCTTC.

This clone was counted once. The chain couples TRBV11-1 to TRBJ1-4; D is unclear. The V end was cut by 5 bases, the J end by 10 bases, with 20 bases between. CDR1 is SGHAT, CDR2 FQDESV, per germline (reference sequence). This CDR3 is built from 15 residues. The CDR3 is CASSLDSEKMRKLFF. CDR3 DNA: TGTGCCAGCAGCCTAGATAGTGAGAAGATGCGAAAACTGTTTTTT.

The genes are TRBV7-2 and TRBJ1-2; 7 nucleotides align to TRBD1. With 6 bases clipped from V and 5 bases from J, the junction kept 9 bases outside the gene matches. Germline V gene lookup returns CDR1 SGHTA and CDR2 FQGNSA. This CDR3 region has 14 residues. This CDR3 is CASRGDSAHYGYTF. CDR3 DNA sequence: TGTGCCAGCAGGGGGGACAGCGCCCATTATGGCTACACCTTC.

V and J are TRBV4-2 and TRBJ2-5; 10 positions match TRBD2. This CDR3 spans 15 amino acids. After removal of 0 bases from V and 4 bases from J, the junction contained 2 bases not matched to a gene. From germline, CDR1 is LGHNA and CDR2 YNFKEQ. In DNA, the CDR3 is TGTGCCAGCAGCCAAGACTTAGCGGGGGGAGAGACCCAGTACTTC. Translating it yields CASSQDLAGGETQYF.

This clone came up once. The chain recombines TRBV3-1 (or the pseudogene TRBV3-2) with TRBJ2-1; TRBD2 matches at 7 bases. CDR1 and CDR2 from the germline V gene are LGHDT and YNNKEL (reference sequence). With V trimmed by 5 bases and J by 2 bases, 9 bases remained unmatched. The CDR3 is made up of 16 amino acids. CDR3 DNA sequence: TGTGCCAGCAGCGCAAAATTACTAGCGCCCTACAATGAGCAGTTCTTC. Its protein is CASSAKLLAPYNEQFF.

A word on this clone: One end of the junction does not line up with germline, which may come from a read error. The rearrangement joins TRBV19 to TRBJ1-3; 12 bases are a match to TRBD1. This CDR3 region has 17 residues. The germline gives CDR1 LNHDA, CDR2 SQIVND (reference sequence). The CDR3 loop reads CASSLSGTGGSRNTIYF. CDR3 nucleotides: TGTGCCAGTAGTCTATCCGGGACAGGGGGCTCTAGAAACACCATATATTTT.

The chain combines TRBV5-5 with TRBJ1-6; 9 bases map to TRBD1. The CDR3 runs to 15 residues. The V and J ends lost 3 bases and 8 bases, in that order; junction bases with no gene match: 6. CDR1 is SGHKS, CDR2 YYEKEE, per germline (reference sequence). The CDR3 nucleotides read TGTGCCAGCAGCTCGACACAGGGGGCGCATTCACCCCTCCACTTT. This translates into CASSSTQGAHSPLHF.

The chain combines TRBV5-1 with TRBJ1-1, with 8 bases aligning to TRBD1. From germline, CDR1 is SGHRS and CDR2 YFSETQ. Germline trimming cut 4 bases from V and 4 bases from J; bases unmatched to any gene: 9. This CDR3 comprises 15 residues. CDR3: CASSTRTGSTTEAFF. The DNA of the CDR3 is TGCGCCAGCAGCACCCGGACAGGGTCGACCACTGAAGCTTTCTTT.

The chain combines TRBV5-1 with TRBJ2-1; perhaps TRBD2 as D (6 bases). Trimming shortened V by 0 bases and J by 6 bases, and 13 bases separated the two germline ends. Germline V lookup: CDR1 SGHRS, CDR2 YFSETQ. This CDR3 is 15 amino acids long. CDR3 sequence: CASSLVAVRGNEQFF. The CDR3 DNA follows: TGCGCCAGCAGCTTGGTAGCGGTCAGAGGCAATGAGCAGTTCTTC.